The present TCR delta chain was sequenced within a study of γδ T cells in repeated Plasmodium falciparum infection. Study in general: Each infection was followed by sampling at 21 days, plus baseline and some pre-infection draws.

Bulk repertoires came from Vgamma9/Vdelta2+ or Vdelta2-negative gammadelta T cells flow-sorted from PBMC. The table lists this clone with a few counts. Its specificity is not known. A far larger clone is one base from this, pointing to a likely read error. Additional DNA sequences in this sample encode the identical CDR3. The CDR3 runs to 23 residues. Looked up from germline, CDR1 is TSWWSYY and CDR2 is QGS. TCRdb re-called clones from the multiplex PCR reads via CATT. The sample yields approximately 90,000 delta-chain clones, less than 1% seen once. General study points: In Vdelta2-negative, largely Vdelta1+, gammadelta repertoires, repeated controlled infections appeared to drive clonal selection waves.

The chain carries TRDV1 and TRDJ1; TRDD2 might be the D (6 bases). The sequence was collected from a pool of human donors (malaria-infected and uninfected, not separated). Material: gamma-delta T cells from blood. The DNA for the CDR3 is TGTGCTCTTGGGGAACTAAGGGCCTTCCCATACGATACCGGGGCAGGGGACACCGATAAACTCATCTTC. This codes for CALGELRAFPYDTGAGDTDKLIF.